This entry lists 27 T cell receptor beta chains sequenced from one sample in a study of CD8 T cells in ankylosing spondylitis. Notes on the study in general: Characteristic of ankylosing spondylitis blood, it appeared, was a TCR beta motif comprising roughly eight highly homologous variants.

TCRdb processed the 5' RACE reads anew with MiXCR; each CDR3 protein has one entry. Among more than 650,000 distinct CDR3 sequences listed, roughly 12% were seen once. These receptors' antigens are unknown. The sample consisted of blood, either unsorted or a sorted T cell fraction (not recorded which). All receptors derive from a male donor with ankylosing spondylitis.

The V gene is TRBV4-3, the J gene TRBJ1-4; possible D gene TRBD1, 5 bases. This CDR3 is built from 15 residues. The germline gives CDR1 LGHNA, CDR2 YSLEER. V was clipped by 0 bases and J by 8 bases, with 13 bases between them. CDR3 amino acids: CASSQDGRVYEKLFF. DNA for the CDR3: TGCGCCAGCAGCCAAGACGGCAGGGTCTACGAAAAACTGTTTTTT.

J is TRBJ2-3 and V is TRBV7-2; 7 nucleotides agree with TRBD2. CDR1 is SGHTA, CDR2 FQGNSA, per germline. The CDR3 is made up of 19 amino acids. The trim removed 0 bases at V and 2 bases at J, leaving 14 bases unmatched. CDR3 amino acids: CASSLAPGEGTPHTDTQYF. The CDR3 DNA is TGTGCCAGCAGCTTAGCGCCCGGGGAGGGGACCCCTCACACAGATACGCAGTATTTT.

The chain joins TRBV20-1 to TRBJ2-4, with D tentatively TRBD2 (6 bases). The length of the CDR3 is 11 residues. Germline V gene lookup returns CDR1 DFQATT and CDR2 SNEGSKA (reference sequence). V was pared by 5 bases and J by 9 bases, with 11 bases between. In DNA form, the CDR3 reads TGCAGTGCTGCCTCGGGGGTCATTCAGTACTTC. This codes for CSAASGVIQYF.

This clonotype was found a few times. The rearrangement uses TRBV15 and TRBJ1-5; D call uncertain. The V gene's germline CDR1 is LNHNV and CDR2 YYDKDF (reference sequence). Trimming pared 0 bases from V and 6 bases from J, leaving 15 bases between. The CDR3 has 16 amino acids. The CDR3 spells CATSRDGGVGRQPQHF. The CDR3 DNA reads as TGTGCCACCAGCAGAGATGGTGGGGTGGGCCGTCAGCCCCAGCATTTT.

This clonotype was counted many times. V and J are TRBV20-1 and TRBJ2-3; the D is unclear. CDR3 length: 12 residues. The V end was cut by 3 bases, the J end by 2 bases, with 6 bases between. In germline, CDR1 is DFQATT, CDR2 SNEGSKA (reference sequence). The CDR3 sequence: CSARPNTDTQYF. The CDR3 bases are TGCAGTGCTAGGCCGAACACAGATACGCAGTATTTT.

This clonotype was seen ten or more times. The chain links TRBV10-3 to TRBJ2-1; D uncertain. Germline V CDR1 and CDR2: ENHRY, SYGVKD. The CDR3 runs to 12 residues. Trimming shortened V by 8 bases and J by 6 bases, and 11 bases separated the two germline ends. CDR3 amino acids: CAILSAGNEQFF. DNA of the CDR3: TGTGCCATCCTTTCGGCAGGCAATGAGCAGTTCTTC.

This clonotype was observed a handful of times. The rearrangement joins TRBV10-3 to TRBJ2-2; tentative D call: TRBD2 (5 bases). The CDR3 has 16 residues. Germline loops: CDR1 ENHRY, CDR2 SYGVKD. The V and J ends lost 2 bases and 4 bases respectively, with 14 bases between them. The CDR3 DNA reads TGTGCCATCAGTGAGCGGGGAGTGGGCGTCACCGGGGAGCTGTTTTTT. Translation: CAISERGVGVTGELFF.

The chain employs TRBV7-9 and TRBJ2-2; no reliable D call. CDR1 SEHNR and CDR2 FQNEAQ come from the germline V gene (reference sequence). This CDR3 is built from 15 residues. V was shortened by 5 bases and J by 8 bases, with 18 bases between the two germline ends. CDR3 sequence (DNA): TGTGCCAGCAGCGCCCACCGGCCGCACGCTGGGGAGCTGTTTTTT. This sequence encodes CASSAHRPHAGELFF.

The V call is TRBV28, the J call TRBJ2-7, with 8 bases lining up with TRBD1. The CDR3 extends over 15 amino acids. After removal of 5 bases from V and 2 bases from J, the junction contained 8 bases not matched to a gene. Germline V lookup: CDR1 MDHEN, CDR2 SYDVKM. CDR3 in amino acids: CASSPLRGQAYEQYF. As DNA, the CDR3 is TGTGCCAGCAGTCCCCTCAGGGGGCAGGCCTACGAGCAGTACTTC.

The chain has TRBV6-1 and TRBJ1-5, with 11 bases identical to TRBD1. The CDR3 contains 16 residues. Germline CDR1 MNHNS, CDR2 SASEGT. The trim removed 6 bases at V and 7 bases at J, leaving 11 bases unmatched. Here the CDR3 reads CASSLGQGASRQPQHF. The DNA of the CDR3 is TGTGCCAGCAGCCTCGGACAGGGGGCTTCGCGGCAGCCCCAGCATTTT.

This rearrangement joins TRBV18 to TRBJ2-2; no clear D. The germline V gene has CDR1 KGHSH and CDR2 LQKENI. The germline V and J ends were trimmed by 4 bases and 0 bases, with 3 bases remaining between them. The CDR3 has 13 residues. CDR3 region: CASSRSNTGELFF. The CDR3, as DNA: TGTGCCAGCTCACGTTCGAACACCGGGGAGCTGTTTTTT.

This clonotype showed up just a few times. The chain recombines TRBV7-9 with TRBJ1-1; TRBD1 might be the D (6 bases). The CDR3 extends over 13 amino acids. Germline loops: CDR1 SEHNR, CDR2 FQNEAQ (reference sequence). The V end was cut by 5 bases, the J end by 8 bases, with 15 bases between. The CDR3 protein is CASSVLGGAEAFF. CDR3 coding DNA: TGTGCCAGCAGCGTCCTCGGGGGGGCCGAAGCTTTCTTT.

This clonotype was counted a few times. The gene calls are TRBV5-1 and TRBJ1-2; 8 bases are a match to TRBD1. From germline, CDR1 is SGHRS and CDR2 YFSETQ. This CDR3 is 12 amino acids long. V gave up 4 bases and J gave up 13 bases; unmatched junction bases: 9. The CDR3, as DNA: TGCGCCAGCAGCCCAGGACAGGGATTCTTCACCTTC. As protein: CASSPGQGFFTF. The complete variable domain, with remaining parts taken from reference TRBV5-1 and TRBJ1-2, reads KAGVTQTPRYLIKTRGQQVTLSCSPISGHRSVSWYQQTPGQGLQFLFEYFSETQRNKGNFPGRFSGRQFSNSRSEMNVSTLELGDSALYLCASSPGQGFFTFGSGTRLTVV.

This rearrangement joins TRBV10-3 to TRBJ1-1; D gene ambiguous. The CDR3 is 12 amino acids. V was clipped by 6 bases and J by 5 bases, with 10 bases between them. Germline V lookup: CDR1 ENHRY, CDR2 SYGVKD. The DNA for the CDR3 is TGTGCCATCAGCCTGACTAGGACTGAAGCTTTCTTT. Translating it yields CAISLTRTEAFF.

This sequence joins TRBV9 and TRBJ2-3; no firm D call. V dropped 4 bases and J dropped 8 bases, with 20 bases sitting between them. The CDR3 is made up of 15 amino acids. The germline gives CDR1 SGDLS, CDR2 YYNGEE. For the CDR3, the DNA is TGTGCCAGCAGCACTATGCGGTACCCGACGGGTACGCAGTATTTT. This gives the protein CASSTMRYPTGTQYF. The full variable domain, with the rest looked up from reference TRBV9 and TRBJ2-3, is DSGVTQTPKHLITATGQRVTLRCSPRSGDLSVYWYQQSLDQGLQFLIQYYNGEERAKGNILERFSAQQFPDLHSELNLSSLELGDSALYFCASSTMRYPTGTQYFGPGTRLTVL.

This clonotype was seen many times. The chain joins TRBV7-2 to TRBJ1-4, with a weak D call TRBD1 (5 bases). Per germline, CDR1 SGHTA and CDR2 FQGNSA. Deletions cut 2 bases from V and 8 bases from J, with 12 bases between. This CDR3 is 14 amino acids long. The CDR3 sequence is CASSLSRVEEKLFF. CDR3 DNA: TGTGCCAGCAGCTTATCCAGGGTAGAGGAAAAACTGTTTTTT.

A few counts support this clonotype. The rearrangement links TRBV5-6 to TRBJ2-1; 9 nucleotides match TRBD2. Germline V CDR1 and CDR2: SGHDT, YYEEEE. The CDR3 is 16 residues long. Trimming took 1 base from V and 10 from J; bases not matched to a gene: 12. Here the CDR3 DNA reads TGTGCCAGCAGCTTGATGGCTAGCGGGATAGTCGGCGAGCAGTTCTTC. It is translated as CASSLMASGIVGEQFF.

The chain employs TRBV6-2 or TRBV6-3 and TRBJ2-7, with D perhaps being TRBD1 or TRBD2 (5 bases each). The germline V gene has CDR1 MNHEY and CDR2 SVGEGT. This CDR3 contains 12 residues. The ends were cut back, 6 bases at V and 4 bases at J, with 10 bases in the middle. The CDR3 coding sequence is TGTGCCAGCAGGGGGACCGCTTACGAGCAGTACTTC. Its translation: CASRGTAYEQYF.

This clonotype was found a few times. The V and J genes are TRBV7-2 and TRBJ2-7; D may match TRBD1 or TRBD2 (5 bases each). V gave up 0 bases and J gave up 3 bases, with 12 bases separating them. CDR1 and CDR2 (germline): SGHTA, FQGNSA. The length of the CDR3 is 15 residues. Here the CDR3 reads CASSLAVRGNYEQYF. The CDR3 DNA follows: TGTGCCAGCAGCTTAGCGGTGAGGGGAAACTACGAGCAGTACTTC.

The sample holds a few counts of this clonotype. The chain recombines TRBV20-1 with TRBJ2-3, with D tentatively TRBD2 (6 bases). The CDR3 extends over 16 amino acids. V dropped 5 bases and J dropped 4 bases, with 22 bases sitting between them. Per germline, CDR1 DFQATT and CDR2 SNEGSKA (reference sequence). CDR3: CSAPRWTTQAADTQYF. CDR3 coding DNA: TGCAGTGCTCCCAGGTGGACTACACAGGCTGCAGATACGCAGTATTTT.

This clonotype was detected only a few times. The V and J genes are TRBV20-1 and TRBJ2-3; 11 nucleotides align to TRBD1. V was pared by 6 bases and J by 7 bases, with 9 bases of the junction left unmatched. CDR1 DFQATT and CDR2 SNEGSKA come from the germline V gene (reference sequence). The CDR3 consists of 14 residues. In DNA form, the CDR3 reads TGCAGTGCCGTTAACGGACAGGGGGCAAATACGCAGTATTTT. Translated, it gives CSAVNGQGANTQYF.

The V call is TRBV4-1, the J call TRBJ2-5; 12 bases map to TRBD2. The CDR3 is made up of 18 amino acids. Losses at the gene ends were 5 bases for V and 5 bases for J; bases not matched to a gene: 15. Germline CDR1 reads MGHRA; CDR2 reads YSYEKL. Written as DNA, the CDR3 is TGCGCCAGCAGCTCTGGGGTGGCTGCCGGGACTAGCGGGGAGACCCAGTACTTC. Translation gives CASSSGVAAGTSGETQYF.

This clonotype was recorded many times. The gene calls are TRBV4-3 and TRBJ2-1; D not resolved. The V gene lost 4 bases and the J gene lost 5 bases, with 3 bases spanning the gap. This CDR3 has 11 amino acids. The germline CDR1 and CDR2 sequences are LGHNA and YSLEER. CDR3 in DNA: TGCGCCAGCAGCCGAGACAATGAGCAGTTCTTC. Protein: CASSRDNEQFF.

This chain links TRBV20-1 with TRBJ2-1; D perhaps matches TRBD1 (6 bases). Trimming shortened V by 8 bases and J by 8 bases, and 25 bases separated the two germline ends. The CDR3 is 15 amino acids. CDR1 is DFQATT, CDR2 SNEGSKA, per germline (reference sequence). CDR3 sequence: CSRDKGYGFIDEQFF. The DNA of the CDR3 is TGCAGTCGGGACAAAGGCTACGGATTCATCGATGAGCAGTTCTTC.

This clonotype was seen a few times. This chain connects TRBV4-2 to TRBJ1-1; D gene unclear. Between the trimmed V and J ends, which lost 2 bases and 0 bases, there was a span of 10 bases. The CDR3 runs 15 residues. In germline, CDR1 is LGHNA, CDR2 YNFKEQ. The CDR3 protein is CASSQYGSLNTEAFF. The CDR3 nucleotides read TGTGCCAGCAGCCAATACGGCAGCCTGAACACTGAAGCTTTCTTT.

This clonotype was counted at least ten times. The J gene is TRBJ1-2, the V gene TRBV5-1; D not certain. Germline CDR1 is SGHRS and CDR2 is YFSETQ. The V end was cut by 5 bases, the J end by 2 bases, with 7 bases between. The length of the CDR3 is 12 residues. DNA of the CDR3: TGCGCCAGCAGGGCCTTAAACTATGGCTACACCTTC. Translating gives CASRALNYGYTF.

Only a few counts were recorded for this clonotype. This sequence joins TRBV10-1 and TRBJ2-7; D not certain. V was clipped by 2 bases and J by 2 bases, with 10 bases between them. There are 14 residues in the CDR3. The germline V gene encodes CDR1 WNHNN and CDR2 SYGVQD (reference sequence). CDR3 DNA sequence: TGCGCCAGCAGTGAGGGCCCGACGGCCTACGAGCAGTACTTC. Translated, it gives CASSEGPTAYEQYF.